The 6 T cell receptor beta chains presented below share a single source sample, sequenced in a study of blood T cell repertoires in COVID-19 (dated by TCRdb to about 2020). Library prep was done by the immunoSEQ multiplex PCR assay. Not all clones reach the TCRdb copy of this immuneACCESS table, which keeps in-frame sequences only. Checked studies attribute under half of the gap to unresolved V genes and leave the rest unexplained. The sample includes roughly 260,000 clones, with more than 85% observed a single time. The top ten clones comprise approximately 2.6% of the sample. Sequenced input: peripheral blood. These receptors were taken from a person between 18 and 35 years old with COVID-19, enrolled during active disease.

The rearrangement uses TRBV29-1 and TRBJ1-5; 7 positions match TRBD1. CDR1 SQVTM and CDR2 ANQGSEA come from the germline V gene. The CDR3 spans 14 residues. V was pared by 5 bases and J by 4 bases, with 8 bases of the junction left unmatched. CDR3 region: CSVSTGTDNQPQHF. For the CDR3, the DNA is TGCAGCGTTTCAACCGGGACAGATAATCAGCCCCAGCATTTT.

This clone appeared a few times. The CDR3 DNA sequence: TGTGCCAGCACCCCGACAGGGGCGAGCTACGAGCAGTACTTC. This codes for CASTPTGASYEQYF. The rearrangement uses TRBV27 and TRBJ2-7; TRBD1 matches 8 bases. The V segment lost 7 bases and the J segment 3 bases; nucleotides outside the gene matches: 8. There are 14 residues in the CDR3. Germline lookup yields CDR1 MNHEY and CDR2 SMNVEV (reference sequence).

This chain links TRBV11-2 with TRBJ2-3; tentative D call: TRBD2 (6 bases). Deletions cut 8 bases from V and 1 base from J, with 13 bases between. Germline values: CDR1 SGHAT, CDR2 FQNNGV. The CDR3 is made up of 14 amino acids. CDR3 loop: CASGPTSRTDTQYF. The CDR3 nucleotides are TGTGCCAGCGGACCGACTAGTCGCACAGATACGCAGTATTTT. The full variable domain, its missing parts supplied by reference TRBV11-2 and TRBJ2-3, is EAGVAQSPRYKIIEKRQSVAFWCNPISGHATLYWYQQILGQGPKLLIQFQNNGVVDDSQLPKDRFSAERLKGVDSTLKIQPAKLEDSAVYLCASGPTSRTDTQYFGPGTRLTVL.

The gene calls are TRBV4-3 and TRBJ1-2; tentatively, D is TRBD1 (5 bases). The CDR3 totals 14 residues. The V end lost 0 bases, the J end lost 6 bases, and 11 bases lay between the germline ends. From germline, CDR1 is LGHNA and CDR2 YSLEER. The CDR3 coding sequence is TGCGCCAGCAGCCAAGAAGCCAGGGCCAATGGCTACACCTTC. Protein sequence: CASSQEARANGYTF.

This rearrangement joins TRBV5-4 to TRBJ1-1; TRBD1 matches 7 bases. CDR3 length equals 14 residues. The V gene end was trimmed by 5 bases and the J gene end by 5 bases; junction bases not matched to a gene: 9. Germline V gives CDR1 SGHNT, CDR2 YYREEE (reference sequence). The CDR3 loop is CASSLPGGRTEAFF. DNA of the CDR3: TGTGCCAGCAGTCTCCCAGGGGGGAGGACTGAAGCTTTCTTT.

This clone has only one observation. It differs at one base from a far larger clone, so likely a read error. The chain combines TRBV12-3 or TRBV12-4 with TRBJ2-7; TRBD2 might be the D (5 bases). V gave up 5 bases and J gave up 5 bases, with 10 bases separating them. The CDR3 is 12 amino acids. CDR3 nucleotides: TGTGCCAGCAGTCCGGGGTGGAACGAGCAGTACTTC. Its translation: CASSPGWNEQYF.